A selection of T cell receptor beta chains follows, all from one sample in a study of cytomegalovirus exposure and HLA in healthy donors. Assay: immunoSEQ multiplex PCR; the TCRdb copy retains only in-frame clones and omits some. The table lists some 230,000 clones, around 90% of them singletons. The sequencing sample was made of PBMCs. The receptors were gathered from a woman between 18 and 29 years old in good health and CMV-seronegative. Both conserved end residues are part of each CDR3. A D gene is named only where the DNA matches it firmly. Expanded clones are given a class, and other clones once, few, many or no size at all.

D	size	V	J	DNA	CDR3
TRBD1	-	TRBV29-1	TRBJ1-4	TGCAGCGTTGACTTGACAGGGCGAGGGGAAAAACTGTTTTTT	CSVDLTGRGEKLFF
-	-	TRBV10-3	TRBJ1-1	TGTGCCATCAGTGAGTCGTGGCCGACTAATGTTGCTTTCTTT	CAISESWPTNVAFF
TRBD1	-	TRBV10-3	TRBJ1-2	TGTGCCATCAGCCCGGGACAGGGCTATGGCTACACCTTC	CAISPGQGYGYTF
-	-	TRBV7-9	TRBJ1-1	TGTGCCAGCAGCTTCATCTCAGGGGTGGCTTTCTTT	CASSFISGVAFF
TRBD2	few	TRBV4-2	TRBJ2-3	TGTGCCAGCAGCCAGAGGCGGGAGCGCACAGATACGCAGTATTTT	CASSQRRERTDTQYF
TRBD1	-	TRBV6-6	TRBJ2-7	TGTGCCAGCAGCGTTCCAACCGGGACAGGGCTGATCGAGCAGTACTTC	CASSVPTGTGLIEQYF
TRBD1	-	TRBV5-1	TRBJ1-3	TGCGCCAGCAGCACCCAGGGGGGAGCAACTGGAAACACCATATATTTT	CASSTQGGATGNTIYF
TRBD2	-	TRBV19	TRBJ2-1	TGTGCCAGTAGTAAGACTAGCGGCGAGCAGTTCTTC	CASSKTSGEQFF
-	-	TRBV6-1	TRBJ2-3	TGTGCCAGCAGTGGGACAGTTGATACGCAGTATTTT	CASSGTVDTQYF
-	-	TRBV7-7	TRBJ2-3	TGTGCCAGCAGCTCACTTCAGGGGACGCAGTATTTT	CASSSLQGTQYF
TRBD2	-	TRBV7-9	TRBJ2-4	TGTGCCAGCAGCTTAGTGGGGCGGGAGGCGATCACCAAAAACATTCAGTACTTC	CASSLVGREAITKNIQYF
-	once	TRBV5-1	TRBJ2-5	TGCGCCAGCAGCGATCCAGGGGCAGGAGAGACCCAGTACTTC	CASSDPGAGETQYF
TRBD1	-	TRBV5-1	TRBJ1-2	TGCGCCAGCAGCTCCGAACAGGGGAGCGGCTACACCTTC	CASSSEQGSGYTF
-	-	TRBV4-2	TRBJ1-1	TGTGCCAGCAGCCCCCCCCCGGGGGTCGAAGCTTTCTTT	CASSPPPGVEAFF
-	-	TRBV5-1	TRBJ1-1	TGCGCCAGCAGCCTAACAGGTATGAACACTGAAGCTTTCTTT	CASSLTGMNTEAFF
-	-	TRBV15	TRBJ2-1	TGTGCCACCAGCAGAGACGGGGTTCACGCGGCCGGGGAGCAGTTCTTC	CATSRDGVHAAGEQFF
-	-	TRBV27	TRBJ2-3	TGTGCCAGCAGTCCCAACACAGATACGCAGTATTTT	CASSPNTDTQYF
-	-	TRBV10-1	TRBJ1-5	TGCGCCAGCAGTGAATCAGGGAGGCCGGATCAGCCCCAGCATTTT	CASSESGRPDQPQHF
-	once	TRBV5-1	TRBJ1-5	TGCGCCAGCCGACAGACGCTCTCCATTAATCAGCCCCAGCATTTT	CASRQTLSINQPQHF
-	-	TRBV5-4	TRBJ1-1	TGTGCCAGCAGCCCCCCTTCGGGTGTGAACACTGAAGCTTTCTTT	CASSPPSGVNTEAFF
-	-	TRBV7-9	TRBJ2-7	TGTGCCAGCAGCCTAAGCTACGGGACCTACGAGCAGTACTTC	CASSLSYGTYEQYF
-	-	TRBV5-1	TRBJ2-7	TGCGCCAGCAGCTCTGCCTACGAGCAGTACTTC	CASSSAYEQYF
-	-	TRBV11-1	TRBJ2-2	TGTGCCAGCAGCCCACGTCGGGGCGGGGAGCTGTTTTTT	CASSPRRGGELFF